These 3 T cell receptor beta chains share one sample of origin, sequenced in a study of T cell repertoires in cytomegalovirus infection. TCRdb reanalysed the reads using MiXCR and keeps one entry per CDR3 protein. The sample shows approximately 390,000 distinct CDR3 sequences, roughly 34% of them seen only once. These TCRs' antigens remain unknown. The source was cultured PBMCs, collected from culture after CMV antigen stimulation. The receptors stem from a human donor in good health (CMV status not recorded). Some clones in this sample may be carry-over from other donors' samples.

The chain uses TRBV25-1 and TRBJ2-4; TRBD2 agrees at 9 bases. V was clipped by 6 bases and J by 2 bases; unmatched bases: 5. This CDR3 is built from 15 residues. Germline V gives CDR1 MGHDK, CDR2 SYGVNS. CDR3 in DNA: TGTGCCAGCAGGGATAGCGGGAGTACCAAAAACATTCAGTACTTC. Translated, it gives CASRDSGSTKNIQYF.

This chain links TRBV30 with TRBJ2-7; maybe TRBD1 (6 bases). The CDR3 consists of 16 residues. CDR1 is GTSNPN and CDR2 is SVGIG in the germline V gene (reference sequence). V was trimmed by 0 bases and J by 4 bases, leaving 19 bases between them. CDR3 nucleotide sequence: TGTGCCTGGAGTGTACCCTTCCGGACAGAAAAATACGAGCAGTACGTC. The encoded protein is CAWSVPFRTEKYEQYV.

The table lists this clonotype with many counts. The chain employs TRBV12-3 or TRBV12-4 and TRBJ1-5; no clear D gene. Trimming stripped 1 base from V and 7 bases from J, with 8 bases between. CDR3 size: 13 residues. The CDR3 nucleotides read TGTGCCAGCAGTTTAGGGGGATTACAGCCCCAGCATTTT. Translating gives CASSLGGLQPQHF.